Below are 22 T cell receptor beta chains sequenced from a single sample in a study of T cell clonality in common variable immunodeficiency (dated by TCRdb to between 2014 and 2017). General findings and caveats noted by the study authors: Reportedly, TCRbeta sequences from CVID had fewer deletions and N-nucleotide insertions, and highly modified clones with 13 or more V deletions were absent from CVID.

Receptor amplification or capture employed the immunoSEQ multiplex PCR assay. TCRdb stores this immuneACCESS table with in-frame sequences only. Part of the clones is absent; in the studies checked, under half of the shortfall reflects unresolved V genes, and no reason is known for the rest. The sample has about 18,000 clones on record, with no singletons. The top ten constitute roughly 2.5% of the sample. Antigen specificity for these receptors is unknown. Specimen: peripheral blood mononuclear cells. All receptors derive from a human donor with common variable immunodeficiency.

This clone was seen only a few times. The CDR3 end falls 3 residues outside the read, so it is completed with the germline J gene. The V and J genes are TRBV2 and TRBJ2-7; D gene unclear. Looked up from germline, CDR1 is SNHLY and CDR2 is FYNNEI. The CDR3 spans 13 residues. V lost 4 bases and J lost 0, with 7 bases in between. CDR3 residues: CASSGVASYEQYF. The sequenced part of the CDR3 DNA is TGTGCCAGCAGTGGTGTGGCCTCCTACGAG.

This clone was detected many times. The read gets to within 3 residues of the CDR3 end, and the germline J gene fills in the rest. This rearrangement joins TRBV18 to TRBJ2-5; D is ambiguous. Between the trimmed V and J ends, which lost 4 bases and 0 bases, there was a span of 9 bases. CDR1 and CDR2 (germline): KGHSH, LQKENI. The CDR3 sequence is 14 residues long. The CDR3 reads CASSLDWNQETQYF. CDR3 bases read: TGTGCCAGCTCACTAGACTGGAACCAAGAGACC.

This clone was counted ten times or more. Read data end 3 residues before the CDR3 end; the end is taken from the germline J gene. V and J are TRBV7-3 and TRBJ2-2; 8 bases fit TRBD1. CDR1 is SGHTA, CDR2 FQGTGA, per germline. The CDR3 totals 17 residues. The junction had 13 bases not matched to a gene; V was cut back by 5 bases and J by 5 bases. The sequenced part of the CDR3 DNA is TGTGCCAGCAGCCTAAGAAGACAGGGGACGGGTACCGGGGAG. Protein product: CASSLRRQGTGTGE. The CDR3 in full is CASSLRRQGTGTGELFF.

This clone was seen repeatedly, ten times or more. The read falls 3 residues short of the CDR3 end, and the missing part is taken from the germline J gene. The chain joins TRBV19 to TRBJ2-2; 10 bases line up with TRBD1. After removal of 6 bases from V and 7 bases from J, the junction contained 11 bases not matched to a gene. Germline CDR1 LNHDA, CDR2 SQIVND (reference sequence). This CDR3 spans 16 amino acids. CDR3 amino acids: CASRTTDRGRIGELFF. The sequenced CDR3 bases are TGTGCCAGTAGAACCACTGACAGGGGGCGTATCGGGGAG.

This clone was counted many times. The read finishes 3 residues shy of the CDR3 end, and the germline J gene is used to complete it. Other DNA sequences in this sample translate to the same CDR3. J is TRBJ2-7 and V is TRBV6-1; no clear D. The CDR3 is made up of 14 amino acids. The germline V gene encodes CDR1 MNHNS and CDR2 SASEGT. The V and J ends lost 1 base and 5 bases respectively, with 12 bases between them. The DNA read from the CDR3 is TGTGCCAGCAGTGAAGGCGGTCGACTTAACGAG. Translation gives CASSEGGRLNE. The complete CDR3 sequence is CASSEGGRLNEQYF.

This clone occurred many times. The read finishes 3 residues shy of the CDR3 end, and the germline J gene is used to complete it. The gene calls are TRBV10-3 and TRBJ1-1; D unresolved. This CDR3 has 11 residues. Germline assignment: CDR1 ENHRY and CDR2 SYGVKD. The DNA read from the CDR3 is TGTGCCATCAGTGAGGGCAGGGAA. This codes for CAISEGRE. The CDR3, in full, reads CAISEGREAFF.

As for this clone: The CDR3 goes on 3 residues after the read ends, and that part is filled in from the germline J gene. The V call is TRBV7-1, the J call TRBJ2-1, with 14 positions matching TRBD2. TRBV7-1 is annotated as an ORF whose role is uncertain. This CDR3 region has 21 residues. With V trimmed by 3 bases and J by 0 bases, 13 bases remained unmatched. CDR3 DNA, as far as it was read: TGTGCCAGCAGCTCGAAAACGGGACTAGCGGGGGCAGCTAGCTCCTACAATGAG. Protein product: CASSSKTGLAGAASSYNE. The full CDR3 sequence reads CASSSKTGLAGAASSYNEQFF.

Worth noting for this clone: With the read ending 3 residues before the CDR3 end, the germline J gene is used to fill in that end. This chain joins TRBV7-9 and TRBJ2-5, with D perhaps matching TRBD2 (6 bases). Trimming left V 4 bases short and J 1 base short, with 13 bases between. The CDR3 has 15 amino acids. CDR1 is SEHNR and CDR2 is FQNEAQ in the germline V gene (reference sequence). CDR3 DNA, as far as it was read: TGTGCCAGCAGCTGGCTAGCGCTAGGCCAAGAGACC. As protein: CASSWLALGQET. From start to end, the CDR3 is CASSWLALGQETQYF.

This clone has at least ten counts. With the read ending 3 residues before the CDR3 end, the germline J gene is used to fill in that end. This rearrangement joins TRBV30 to TRBJ2-5, with a possible D match to TRBD2 (5 bases). In germline, CDR1 is GTSNPN, CDR2 SVGIG (reference sequence). This CDR3 contains 13 residues. V lost 2 bases, J lost 5 bases, and 12 bases lay in between. CDR3 DNA (partial): TGTGCCTGGAGTCCGGGTCCGGGGGAGACC. Encoded protein: CAWSPGPGET. The entire CDR3 sequence reads CAWSPGPGETQYF.

Ten or more counts support this clone. The read stops 3 residues short of the end of the CDR3; the missing end is completed from the germline J gene. This rearrangement joins TRBV5-4 to TRBJ2-5; perhaps TRBD1 as D (6 bases). Germline loops: CDR1 SGHNT, CDR2 YYREEE (reference sequence). Trimming took off 4 bases at V and 2 bases at J, with 12 bases between the two ends. The CDR3 runs 14 residues. Partial CDR3 DNA: TGTGCCAGCAGCCTTGGACAGCTACAAGAGACC. It yields the protein CASSLGQLQET. The full-length CDR3 reads as CASSLGQLQETQYF.

This clone was recorded at least ten times. The read stops 3 residues short of the end of the CDR3; the missing end is completed from the germline J gene. The chain combines TRBV20-1 with TRBJ1-5, with 9 bases aligning to TRBD1. The CDR3 length is 15 residues. V lost 6 bases, J lost 4 bases, and 10 bases stayed unmatched. Looked up from germline, CDR1 is DFQATT and CDR2 is SNEGSKA (reference sequence). The covered CDR3 bases are TGCAGTGCACAAGCGATGACAGGGGGTAATCAGCCC. Protein sequence: CSAQAMTGGNQP. The full-length CDR3 reads as CSAQAMTGGNQPQHF.

This clone was seen only a few times. The CDR3 is cut off 3 residues early in the read; its end comes from the germline J gene. V is TRBV20-1 and J is TRBJ2-1; 12 bases map to TRBD2. The V and J ends lost 6 bases and 9 bases, in that order; junction bases with no gene match: 12. Germline V CDR1 and CDR2: DFQATT, SNEGSKA (reference sequence). CDR3 length equals 15 residues. The CDR3 bases that were read are TGCAGTGCGGACGATCTAGCGGGAGGGCCAGGTGAG. Protein product: CSADDLAGGPGE. The whole CDR3 is CSADDLAGGPGEQFF.

This clone was picked up many times. The CDR3 end is not reached by the read, which stops 3 residues before it; the germline J gene fills it in. The V call is TRBV20-1, the J call TRBJ2-3; 7 bases are shared with TRBD2. CDR3 length: 17 residues. Germline lookup yields CDR1 DFQATT and CDR2 SNEGSKA (reference sequence). V trimming: 6 bases; J trimming: 1 base; junction bases outside the gene matches: 16. CDR3 loop: CSAAPTSLGFGTDTQYF. CDR3 bases read: TGCAGTGCCGCACCGACTAGCTTGGGATTCGGCACAGATACG.

This clone was counted many times. With the read ending 3 residues before the CDR3 end, the germline J gene is used to fill in that end. This sequence joins TRBV20-1 and TRBJ2-5; 7 bases map to TRBD1. With V trimmed by 4 bases and J by 7 bases, 9 bases remained unmatched. The CDR3 spans 13 residues. CDR1 and CDR2 (germline): DFQATT, SNEGSKA (reference sequence). CDR3 DNA (partial): TGCAGTGCTACGACAGGGTTGAGGGGGACC. It is translated as CSATTGLRGT. The CDR3 in its entirety is CSATTGLRGTQYF.

This clone has a count of ten or more. The observed sequence ends 3 residues before the CDR3 terminus, with the missing tail filled in from the germline J gene. The chain employs TRBV5-1 and TRBJ2-7; 8 bases are shared with TRBD1. The germline V gene has CDR1 SGHRS and CDR2 YFSETQ. Germline trimming cut 4 bases from V and 5 bases from J; bases unmatched to any gene: 11. The CDR3 has 15 residues. CDR3 residues: CASSPRQGAVNEQYF. Incomplete CDR3 DNA: TGCGCCAGCAGCCCCCGCCAGGGGGCGGTCAACGAG.

By its share, this clone is medium-sized. The read halts 3 residues ahead of the CDR3 end, with the missing end drawn from the germline J gene. The V and J genes are TRBV29-1 and TRBJ2-7; 9 bases agree with TRBD2. The CDR3 length is 16 residues. Germline assignment: CDR1 SQVTM and CDR2 ANQGSEA. Losses at the gene ends were 4 bases for V and 2 bases for J; bases not matched to a gene: 12. The covered CDR3 bases are TGCAGCGTTGTTCGACTAGCGGACCTTAACCCCTACGAG. It yields the protein CSVVRLADLNPYE. The full CDR3 protein is CSVVRLADLNPYEQYF.

This clone was recorded a few times. CDR3 bases read: TGCGCCAGCCATACAGGGAATGAG. Its translation: CASHTGNE. The entire CDR3 protein reads CASHTGNEQFF. The V call is TRBV5-1, the J call TRBJ2-1, with D possibly being TRBD1 (6 bases). The CDR3 end lies 3 residues beyond the end of the read and is filled in from the germline J gene. The V and J ends lost 7 bases and 7 bases respectively, with 9 bases between them. Germline V gene lookup returns CDR1 SGHRS and CDR2 YFSETQ. The CDR3 runs 11 residues.

A note on this clone: A read error may account for a junction end that differs from germline. Additional DNA sequences in this sample encode the identical CDR3. The CDR3 sequence is CASSLEGSNQPQHF. The CDR3 DNA, read in part, is TGTGCCAGCAGCTTAGAGGGGAGCAACCAGCCC. This chain links TRBV7-9 with TRBJ1-5; weak D call: TRBD1 (5 bases). The read falls 3 residues short of the CDR3 end, and the missing part is taken from the germline J gene. This CDR3 is built from 14 residues. Germline assignment: CDR1 SEHNR and CDR2 FQNEAQ (reference sequence).

This clone was detected many times. The read stops 3 residues short of the end of the CDR3; the missing end is completed from the germline J gene. J is TRBJ2-7 and V is TRBV18, with 11 bases fitting TRBD2. CDR1 and CDR2 (germline): KGHSH, LQKENI. J gave up 4 bases and V 0 bases, and 8 bases lay outside the gene matches. The CDR3 totals 17 residues. The sequenced part of the CDR3 DNA is TGTGCCAGCTCACCACCAAGTAGCGGGAGGGCCGAATACGAG. It encodes CASSPPSSGRAEYE. The whole CDR3 sequence reads CASSPPSSGRAEYEQYF.

Judged by abundance, this clone is medium-sized. The DNA ends 3 residues before the CDR3 does, and the rest of the CDR3 is filled in from the germline J gene. The chain carries TRBV29-1 and TRBJ2-7, with TRBD1 matching 9 bases. The CDR3 covers 11 residues. The trim removed 5 bases at V and 5 bases at J, leaving 1 base unmatched. CDR1 and CDR2 (germline): SQVTM, ANQGSEA. CDR3 region: CSVRQGDEQYF. The sequenced CDR3 bases are TGCAGCGTTCGACAGGGGGACGAG.

At least ten counts were recorded for this clone. From the germline J gene comes the end of the CDR3, since the read stops 3 residues before it. This rearrangement joins TRBV2 to TRBJ2-2; unclear D gene. This CDR3 contains 15 residues. The germline gives CDR1 SNHLY, CDR2 FYNNEI. V was cut by 4 bases and J by 0 bases, with 9 bases left in between. CDR3 DNA (partial): TGTGCCAGCAGTGTGGCAGGTCCGAACACCGGGGAG. Amino acids: CASSVAGPNTGE. The full-length CDR3 reads as CASSVAGPNTGELFF.

This clone came up many times. The read ends 3 residues shy of where the CDR3 ends; the end is completed using the germline J gene. The gene calls are TRBV7-6 and TRBJ2-3, with TRBD2 as a possible D gene (6 bases). The V gene lost 4 bases and the J gene lost 8 bases, with 13 bases spanning the gap. From germline, CDR1 is SGHVS and CDR2 FNYEAQ. The CDR3 is 13 residues long. This CDR3 reads CASSSPRGPTQYF. Incomplete CDR3 DNA: TGTGCCAGCAGCTCCCCGCGGGGCCCTACG.